A single sample is the source of the 32 T cell receptor beta chains below, sequenced in a study of neurological immune-mediated disorders. Each CDR3 protein gets one entry after TCRdb re-called the 5' RACE reads with MiXCR. Seen here are some 30,000 distinct CDR3 sequences, around 15% observed once, and the top ten hold roughly a quarter. The sample was PBMCs. The receptors stem from a man in his 70s in good health.

This clonotype has a count of ten or more. This rearrangement joins TRBV21-1 to TRBJ2-3; whether TRBD1, the table's D call, matches the DNA was not checked. TRBV21-1 is tagged as a pseudogene. There are 20 residues in the CDR3. The CDR3 DNA is TGTGCCAGCAGCAAAAGCTTCAGGGGGGCGGGGGGCTTCGGTGGGGATACGCAGTATTTT. Its protein product is CASSKSFRGAGGFGGDTQYF.

The table lists this clonotype with many counts. V usage is TRBV27 and J usage is TRBJ2-2; no clear D gene. The CDR3 covers 14 residues. V was shortened by 5 bases and J by 4 bases, with 11 bases between the two germline ends. The germline V gene encodes CDR1 MNHEY and CDR2 SMNVEV (reference sequence). CDR3 protein: CASSLPRSTGELFF. CDR3 sequence (DNA): TGTGCCAGCAGTCTTCCCCGGAGCACCGGGGAGCTGTTTTTT.

This clonotype was detected many times. This rearrangement joins TRBV20-1 to TRBJ2-2, with 8 bases that match TRBD2. In germline, CDR1 is DFQATT, CDR2 SNEGSKA (reference sequence). V trimming: 6 bases; J trimming: 3 bases; junction bases outside the gene matches: 6. The CDR3 runs to 14 residues. The CDR3 bases are TGCAGTGCGGCCGGGGGGGGAGACACCGGGGAGCTGTTTTTT. Protein product: CSAAGGGDTGELFF.

This clonotype was seen ten or more times. The chain joins TRBV7-9 to TRBJ2-7; the match to TRBD1 covers 7 bases. The length of the CDR3 is 18 residues. After removal of 2 bases from V and 0 bases from J, the junction contained 13 bases not matched to a gene. CDR1 and CDR2 (germline): SEHNR, FQNEAQ (reference sequence). CDR3 residues: CASSLSRQGVRSSYEQYF. Written as DNA, the CDR3 is TGTGCCAGCAGCTTAAGTAGGCAGGGGGTGAGGAGCTCCTACGAGCAGTACTTC.

The chain links TRBV5-6 to TRBJ2-3; D gene ambiguous. CDR1 and CDR2 (germline): SGHDT, YYEEEE. CDR3 length: 13 residues. The V end lost 6 bases, the J end lost 4 bases, and 12 bases lay between the germline ends. This CDR3 is CASTPGHADTQYF. DNA of the CDR3: TGTGCCAGCACCCCGGGCCACGCAGATACGCAGTATTTT.

This clonotype was counted at least ten times. J is TRBJ1-2 and V is TRBV7-2; possibly TRBD1 for D (5 bases). CDR3 length equals 14 residues. The germline V and J ends were trimmed by 5 bases and 3 bases, with 13 bases remaining between them. CDR1 is SGHTA and CDR2 is FQGNSA in the germline V gene. The CDR3 nucleotides read TGTGCCAGCAGCCTTGTCCAGGGATACTATGGCTACACCTTC. It yields the protein CASSLVQGYYGYTF.

This clonotype was detected ten times or more. This chain uses TRBV5-1 with TRBJ1-1; D not resolved. V lost 0 bases and J 1 base, leaving 7 bases between the germline ends. Germline assignment: CDR1 SGHRS and CDR2 YFSETQ. CDR3 length: 14 amino acids. The CDR3 is CASSLDRQNTEAFF. CDR3 sequence (DNA): TGCGCCAGCAGCTTGGACAGACAGAACACTGAAGCTTTCTTT.

This clonotype was picked up many times. The J gene is TRBJ1-1, the V gene TRBV5-1; D might be TRBD1 (6 bases). Trimming removed 4 bases from V and 2 bases from J, with 18 bases in between. This CDR3 is built from 16 residues. From germline, CDR1 is SGHRS and CDR2 YFSETQ. CDR3 in DNA: TGCGCCAGCAGCGCCCACGGGGGGCGCATCAACACTGAAGCTTTCTTT. Its translation: CASSAHGGRINTEAFF.

This clonotype was counted many times. This chain joins TRBV20-1 and TRBJ2-3, with 14 bases identical to TRBD2. Germline assignment: CDR1 DFQATT and CDR2 SNEGSKA (reference sequence). Losses at the gene ends were 2 bases for V and 2 bases for J; bases not matched to a gene: 3. This CDR3 is 16 amino acids long. The CDR3 loop is CSARRTSGGLTDTQYF. Here the CDR3 DNA reads TGCAGTGCTAGAAGGACTAGCGGGGGGCTCACAGATACGCAGTATTTT.

This clonotype was recorded at least ten times. The gene calls are TRBV18 and TRBJ1-6; TRBD1 might be the D (5 bases). The CDR3 has 16 amino acids. Germline-derived CDR1 and CDR2 are KGHSH and LQKENI. Trimming stripped 2 bases from V and 6 bases from J, with 14 bases between. DNA for the CDR3: TGTGCCAGCTCACCAGACAGCACAACTTTTAATTCACCCCTCCACTTT. Residues: CASSPDSTTFNSPLHF.

This clonotype was observed many times. This rearrangement joins TRBV15 to TRBJ1-6; D is undetermined. Trimming shortened V by 1 base and J by 9 bases, and 10 bases separated the two germline ends. The CDR3 length is 14 residues. Looked up from germline, CDR1 is LNHNV and CDR2 is YYDKDF (reference sequence). CDR3 sequence reads: CATSRVGKTSPLHF. The CDR3 DNA reads as TGTGCCACCAGCAGAGTGGGGAAGACTTCACCCCTCCACTTT.

The chain links TRBV6-2 or TRBV6-3 to TRBJ2-7; tentative D call: TRBD2 (5 bases). Trimming shortened V by 4 bases and J by 0 bases, and 10 bases separated the two germline ends. The CDR3 has 14 amino acids. Germline V gene sequence: CDR1 MNHEY, CDR2 SVGEGT. CDR3 sequence (DNA): TGTGCCAGCAGTTCTAGCCTGAGCTCCTACGAGCAGTACTTC. It codes for CASSSSLSSYEQYF.

This clonotype is labeled medium-sized (0.01 to 0.1%). For the CDR3, the DNA is TGCAGTGCTTCCGGACAAGCCAAAAACATTCAGTACTTC. The encoded protein is CSASGQAKNIQYF. The chain carries TRBV20-1 and TRBJ2-4, with TRBD1 as a possible D gene (5 bases). Germline V CDR1 and CDR2: DFQATT, SNEGSKA (reference sequence). The CDR3 has 13 residues. V lost 5 bases, J lost 0 bases, and 8 bases lay in between.

In its sample, this clonotype was seen a few times. The chain combines TRBV5-1 with TRBJ1-1; the D is unclear. Germline V CDR1 and CDR2: SGHRS, YFSETQ. CDR3 length: 14 amino acids. V was cut by 1 base and J by 5 bases, with 12 bases left in between. In DNA, the CDR3 is TGCGCCAGCAGCTTGAATACGTTGCGGACTGAAGCTTTCTTT. Translation: CASSLNTLRTEAFF. The complete variable domain, with remaining parts taken from reference TRBV5-1 and TRBJ1-1, reads KAGVTQTPRYLIKTRGQQVTLSCSPISGHRSVSWYQQTPGQGLQFLFEYFSETQRNKGNFPGRFSGRQFSNSRSEMNVSTLELGDSALYLCASSLNTLRTEAFFGQGTRLTVV.

At least ten counts were recorded for this clonotype. The V and J genes are TRBV5-5 and TRBJ2-7, with D perhaps given as TRBD1 or TRBD2 (5 bases each). In germline, CDR1 is SGHKS, CDR2 YYEKEE (reference sequence). Trimming pared 3 bases from V and 0 bases from J, leaving 13 bases between. This CDR3 has 15 amino acids. CDR3 in amino acids: CASSSAWGSSYEQYF. For the CDR3, the DNA is TGTGCCAGCAGCTCGGCATGGGGGAGCTCCTACGAGCAGTACTTC.

This clonotype has at least ten counts. V and J are TRBV2 and TRBJ1-5, with TRBD1 matching over 10 bases. This CDR3 is 16 amino acids long. Unmatched junction bases numbered 11, after V lost 8 bases and J lost 4 bases. From germline, CDR1 is SNHLY and CDR2 FYNNEI. This chain's CDR3 is CASGGTGATRNQPQHF. The CDR3 DNA reads TGTGCCAGCGGGGGGACAGGGGCCACGAGAAATCAGCCCCAGCATTTT.

Worth noting for this clonotype: A much bigger clone sits one base away, suggesting this may be a read error. V is TRBV7-2 and J is TRBJ1-2; 11 positions match TRBD1. Unmatched junction bases numbered 6, after V lost 2 bases and J lost 7 bases. The CDR3 contains 15 residues. Per the germline V gene, CDR1 is SGHTA and CDR2 is FQGNSA. In DNA, the CDR3 is TGTGCCAGCAGCTTATCCTGGACAGGGGGCCTTGGCTACACCTTC. Residues: CASSLSWTGGLGYTF.

This clonotype was counted many times. The V gene is TRBV20-1, the J gene TRBJ2-7; TRBD1 matches 10 bases. Germline V gives CDR1 DFQATT, CDR2 SNEGSKA (reference sequence). CDR3 length: 16 amino acids. With 1 base clipped from V and 2 bases from J, the junction kept 8 bases outside the gene matches. CDR3 sequence reads: CSARVLWGQGTYEQYF. CDR3 sequence (DNA): TGCAGTGCTAGAGTTCTGTGGGGACAGGGGACCTACGAGCAGTACTTC.

This clonotype was recorded many times. This rearrangement joins TRBV6-5 to TRBJ2-5; 12 positions match TRBD2. V was clipped by 2 bases and J by 0 bases; unmatched bases: 4. The CDR3 is made up of 17 amino acids. Germline lookup yields CDR1 MNHEY and CDR2 SVGAGI. The CDR3 loop is CASSYVLAGGYQETQYF. For the CDR3, the DNA is TGTGCCAGCAGTTACGTTCTAGCGGGGGGGTACCAAGAGACCCAGTACTTC.

This clonotype was detected ten times or more. The rearrangement joins TRBV6-2 or TRBV6-3 to TRBJ1-2; weak D call: TRBD1 (6 bases). Between the trimmed V and J ends, which lost 2 bases and 0 bases, there was a span of 13 bases. Looked up from germline, CDR1 is MNHEY and CDR2 is SVGEGT. The CDR3 runs 16 residues. The CDR3 nucleotides read TGTGCCAGCAGTTACCAAGCGACAGGCACTAACTATGGCTACACCTTC. This translates into CASSYQATGTNYGYTF.

This clonotype was detected many times. This chain uses TRBV12-3 or TRBV12-4 with TRBJ2-1; D gene ambiguous. V was clipped by 0 bases and J by 6 bases, with 6 bases between them. The CDR3 totals 13 residues. CDR3 nucleotide sequence: TGTGCCAGCAGTTTAGCGAGATTCAATGAGCAGTTCTTC. It specifies CASSLARFNEQFF.

This clonotype came up many times. V and J are TRBV5-1 and TRBJ2-7; perhaps TRBD1 as D (5 bases). Per germline, CDR1 SGHRS and CDR2 YFSETQ. Trimming cost V 0 bases and J 3 bases, with 10 bases left between them. The CDR3 loop spans 14 amino acids. CDR3 amino acids: CASSLENRFYEQYF. CDR3 sequence (DNA): TGCGCCAGCAGCTTGGAGAACAGGTTCTACGAGCAGTACTTC.

The table lists this clonotype with many counts. The chain carries TRBV12-3 or TRBV12-4 and TRBJ2-7; no clear D. The CDR3 is 14 residues long. V was trimmed by 3 bases and J by 6 bases, leaving 15 bases between them. The CDR3 DNA is TGTGCCAGCAGTTTGTTGGCCGGAAGCGCCGAGCAGTACTTC. It translates to CASSLLAGSAEQYF.

This clonotype was seen ten or more times. V is TRBV7-2 and J is TRBJ1-1, with 7 bases identical to TRBD1. Germline trimming cut 5 bases from V and 1 base from J; bases unmatched to any gene: 4. Germline CDR1 and CDR2: SGHTA and FQGNSA. There are 14 residues in the CDR3. The DNA of the CDR3 is TGTGCCAGCAGCCGGGACAGCAAGAACACTGAAGCTTTCTTT. Residues: CASSRDSKNTEAFF.

This clonotype has at least ten counts. The J gene is TRBJ2-2, the V gene TRBV20-1; D might be TRBD2 (7 bases). Germline values: CDR1 DFQATT, CDR2 SNEGSKA (reference sequence). V shed 0 bases and J shed 3 bases, with 14 bases lying between them. The CDR3 extends over 16 amino acids. CDR3 bases: TGCAGTGCTAGAGATCCCTTAGGGGGGGACACCGGGGAGCTGTTTTTT. This gives the protein CSARDPLGGDTGELFF.

This clonotype showed up many times. The CDR3 protein is CASRHKLVRVGNNQPQHF. The CDR3 DNA reads TGTGCCAGTAGGCACAAGCTGGTCAGGGTTGGGAACAATCAGCCCCAGCATTTT. This rearrangement joins TRBV19 to TRBJ1-5; D may be TRBD1 (5 bases). Germline CDR1 reads LNHDA; CDR2 reads SQIVND (reference sequence). Trimming left V 6 bases short and J 3 bases short, with 24 bases between. This CDR3 comprises 18 residues. Together with reference TRBV19 and TRBJ1-5, the CDR3 gives the full variable domain: DGGITQSPKYLFRKEGQNVTLSCEQNLNHDAMYWYRQDPGQGLRLIYYSQIVNDFQKGDIAEGYSVSREKKESFPLTVTSAQKNPTAFYLCASRHKLVRVGNNQPQHFGDGTRLSIL.

Remarks on this clonotype: A junction boundary mismatches the germline segment, possibly from a read error. V gene TRBV29-1 combines with J gene TRBJ2-2; D is perhaps TRBD2 (5 bases). Per the germline V gene, CDR1 is SQVTM and CDR2 is ANQGSEA. This CDR3 is 12 amino acids long. CDR3 nucleotide sequence: TGCAACGCCTTCGACACCACCGGGGAGATGTTTTTT. The encoded protein is CNAFDTTGEMFF.

This clonotype was picked up many times. V and J are TRBV7-2 and TRBJ2-1; the D gene is possibly TRBD2 (6 bases). From germline, CDR1 is SGHTA and CDR2 FQGNSA. V was cut by 1 base and J by 12 bases, with 13 bases left in between. There are 13 residues in the CDR3. The CDR3 DNA reads as TGTGCCAGCAGCTTAGACTGGAGGGCCGCGCAGTTCTTC. Protein: CASSLDWRAAQFF.

The sample holds a few counts of this clonotype. V and J are TRBV6-6 and TRBJ1-1; 9 nucleotides line up with TRBD1. The trim removed 0 bases at V and 12 bases at J, leaving 2 bases unmatched. The CDR3 sequence is 12 residues long. Germline values: CDR1 MNHNY, CDR2 SVGAGI (reference sequence). The CDR3 sequence: CASSYSGTGSFF. The DNA of the CDR3 is TGTGCCAGCAGTTACTCAGGGACAGGGTCTTTCTTT.

This clonotype was seen repeatedly, ten times or more. The chain is built from TRBV5-5 and TRBJ2-7; 7 bases agree with TRBD1. Germline V gene lookup returns CDR1 SGHKS and CDR2 YYEKEE (reference sequence). Trimming cost V 1 base and J 2 bases; bases outside gene matches: 3. This CDR3 contains 14 residues. This CDR3 is CASSLIQGAYEQYF. The DNA for the CDR3 is TGTGCCAGCAGCTTGATCCAGGGGGCCTACGAGCAGTACTTC.

The gene calls are TRBV12-5 and TRBJ2-7, with 10 bases identical to TRBD2. V was pared by 5 bases and J by 3 bases, with 4 bases of the junction left unmatched. CDR3 size: 14 residues. Germline-derived CDR1 and CDR2 are LGHNT and FRNRAP. CDR3 coding DNA: TGTGCTAGTGGTCCTACTAGCGGGGACTACGAGCAGTACTTC. It yields the protein CASGPTSGDYEQYF. Looking up the rest from reference TRBV12-5 and TRBJ2-7 gives the full variable domain: DARVTQTPRHKVTEMGQEVTMRCQPILGHNTVFWYRQTMMQGLELLAYFRNRAPLDDSGMPKDRFSAEMPDATLATLKIQPSEPRDSAVYFCASGPTSGDYEQYFGPGTRLTVT.

This clonotype was observed many times. This chain uses TRBV6-5 with TRBJ1-2; D perhaps matches TRBD1 (5 bases). V was pared by 6 bases and J by 0 bases, with 14 bases between. The CDR3 runs 15 residues. Germline lookup yields CDR1 MNHEY and CDR2 SVGAGI. CDR3 nucleotide sequence: TGTGCCAGCAGCCGAAAGCAGGGAGCTAACTATGGCTACACCTTC. This codes for CASSRKQGANYGYTF.